These 21 T cell receptor beta chains were sequenced from one sample in a study of CD8 T cells in Susac syndrome. RNA in amounts of roughly 0.5 to 1 ug was reverse transcribed with random hexamers. From the immunoSEQ multiplex PCR reads, TCRdb called clonotypes with MiXCR, one entry per CDR3 protein. The table includes roughly 150,000 distinct CDR3 sequences, 94% detected once. The source material was CD4+ T cells from PBMCs. All receptors derive from a human donor with multiple sclerosis.

The J gene is TRBJ2-1, the V gene TRBV20-1; D may be TRBD2 (6 bases). Germline V gene lookup returns CDR1 DFQATT and CDR2 SNEGSKA (reference sequence). The CDR3 is 13 residues long. The V and J ends lost 6 bases and 1 base respectively, with 10 bases between them. The DNA for the CDR3 is TGCAGTGCGCCGCGGGGTTCCTACAATGAGCAGTTCTTC. It encodes CSAPRGSYNEQFF.

The chain recombines TRBV2 with TRBJ1-5; D gene unclear. CDR1 is SNHLY and CDR2 is FYNNEI in the germline V gene. Deletions cut 8 bases from V and 0 bases from J, with 5 bases between. The CDR3 sequence is 12 residues long. DNA for the CDR3: TGTGCCAGCCATTATAGCAATCAGCCCCAGCATTTT. Amino acid sequence: CASHYSNQPQHF.

CDR3 sequence: CSARKGAQTNEKLFF. The CDR3 DNA is TGCAGTGCTAGAAAGGGCGCCCAGACTAATGAAAAACTGTTTTTT. This rearrangement joins TRBV20-1 to TRBJ1-4; D uncertain. V was shortened by 2 bases and J by 2 bases, with 12 bases between the two germline ends. There are 15 residues in the CDR3. Looked up from germline, CDR1 is DFQATT and CDR2 is SNEGSKA (reference sequence).

This chain links TRBV25-1 with TRBJ1-1; D unclear. Germline CDR1 reads MGHDK; CDR2 reads SYGVNS. The CDR3 totals 13 residues. Trimming pared 6 bases from V and 1 base from J, leaving 9 bases between. CDR3 amino acids: CASRNTANTEAFF. The CDR3 DNA reads as TGTGCCAGCAGAAATACAGCGAACACTGAAGCTTTCTTT. The entire variable domain, with the rest obtained from reference TRBV25-1 and TRBJ1-1, is as follows: EADIYQTPRYLVIGTGKKITLECSQTMGHDKMYWYQQDPGMELHLIHYSYGVNSTEKGDLSSESTVSRIRTEHFPLTLESARPSHTSQYLCASRNTANTEAFFGQGTRLTVV.

This clonotype appeared a few times. The rearrangement joins TRBV5-1 to TRBJ2-7; D unclear. Germline V gives CDR1 SGHRS, CDR2 YFSETQ. The CDR3 sequence is 14 residues long. Trimming stripped 0 bases from V and 0 bases from J, with 7 bases between. The CDR3 spells CASSLDPSSYEQYF. The DNA of the CDR3 is TGCGCCAGCAGCTTGGATCCTAGCTCCTACGAGCAGTACTTC.

V and J are TRBV30 and TRBJ2-3, with TRBD2 matching over 11 bases. The CDR3 consists of 18 residues. Trimming took 3 bases from V and 0 from J; bases not matched to a gene: 11. From germline, CDR1 is GTSNPN and CDR2 SVGIG (reference sequence). The CDR3: CAWRGTSGSVGSTDTQYF. The CDR3 DNA reads TGTGCCTGGAGAGGAACTAGCGGGAGCGTCGGGAGCACAGATACGCAGTATTTT.

V and J are TRBV20-1 and TRBJ2-7; D is ambiguous. V lost 1 base and J 7 bases, leaving 20 bases between the germline ends. Looked up from germline, CDR1 is DFQATT and CDR2 is SNEGSKA (reference sequence). CDR3 length: 15 amino acids. The chain's CDR3 is CSARVPGSFVREQYF. In DNA form, the CDR3 reads TGCAGTGCTAGAGTCCCCGGGTCATTCGTTAGGGAGCAGTACTTC.

This chain's CDR3 is CASSHVDYGGEKLFF. The CDR3 DNA reads as TGCGCCAGCAGCCACGTGGACTACGGAGGTGAAAAACTGTTTTTT. This sequence joins TRBV4-3 and TRBJ1-4; D is unclear. From germline, CDR1 is LGHNA and CDR2 YSLEER. This CDR3 has 15 residues. V was clipped by 3 bases and J by 7 bases, with 15 bases between them.

The gene calls are TRBV19 and TRBJ2-5; D is undetermined. The CDR3 totals 12 residues. The germline V and J ends were trimmed by 4 bases and 5 bases, with 8 bases remaining between them. CDR1 and CDR2 (germline): LNHDA, SQIVND (reference sequence). For the CDR3, the DNA is TGTGCCAGTAGTACGAGAACTGAGACCCAGTACTTC. Translating it yields CASSTRTETQYF.

The V call is TRBV6-1, the J call TRBJ1-3, with D uncertain. The CDR3 sequence is 14 residues long. The V end was cut by 2 bases, the J end by 8 bases, with 13 bases between. Per the germline V gene, CDR1 is MNHNS and CDR2 is SASEGT. The CDR3: CASSERRQLDTIYF. Here the CDR3 DNA reads TGTGCCAGCAGTGAAAGGAGGCAGTTAGACACCATATATTTT.

CDR3 sequence: CSGGLQETQYF. As DNA, the CDR3 is TGCAGCGGCGGCCTCCAAGAGACCCAGTACTTC. The chain recombines TRBV29-1 with TRBJ2-5; no clear D gene. Germline lookup yields CDR1 SQVTM and CDR2 ANQGSEA. The length of the CDR3 is 11 residues. Trimming stripped 7 bases from V and 1 base from J, with 7 bases between.

The CDR3 protein is CASSWGENTEAFF. CDR3 coding DNA: TGTGCCAGCAGTTGGGGCGAGAACACTGAAGCTTTCTTT. The V call is TRBV2, the J call TRBJ1-1, with D tentatively TRBD1 (5 bases). The germline CDR1 and CDR2 sequences are SNHLY and FYNNEI. With 5 bases removed from V and 1 base from J, the gap between germline ends came to 8 bases. The length of the CDR3 is 13 residues.

This rearrangement joins TRBV20-1 to TRBJ2-5, with 9 bases that match TRBD2. The CDR3 has 14 amino acids. V lost 3 bases to trimming and J lost 3 bases; unmatched junction nucleotides: 5. Germline CDR1 DFQATT, CDR2 SNEGSKA (reference sequence). The CDR3, as DNA: TGCAGTGCTAGCTTTAGCGGGAGAAAAGAGACCCAGTACTTC. This codes for CSASFSGRKETQYF.

This rearrangement joins TRBV6-5 to TRBJ2-7, with TRBD2 as a possible D gene (5 bases). The V end lost 7 bases, the J end lost 3 bases, and 13 bases lay between the germline ends. The CDR3 is 13 amino acids. Per germline, CDR1 MNHEY and CDR2 SVGAGI. The CDR3 protein is CASTPPGSYEQYF. For the CDR3, the DNA is TGTGCCAGCACCCCTCCGGGGAGCTACGAGCAGTACTTC.

The chain uses TRBV10-3 and TRBJ2-3; 7 nucleotides line up with TRBD2. This CDR3 has 15 residues. The germline CDR1 and CDR2 sequences are ENHRY and SYGVKD. The ends lost 8 bases at V and 1 base at J; junction bases unmatched: 9. In DNA, the CDR3 is TGTGCCATCGACGTCTCGGCGGGAGGCACAGATACGCAGTATTTT. Its translation: CAIDVSAGGTDTQYF.

The CDR3 region has the DNA TGTGCCAGCAGTGATGAGGACGGGGACAAGCAGTACTTC. Translation gives CASSDEDGDKQYF. The chain joins TRBV6-1 to TRBJ2-7; tentatively, D is TRBD1 (6 bases). CDR3 size: 13 residues. From germline, CDR1 is MNHNS and CDR2 SASEGT. V lost 3 bases, J lost 8 bases, and 14 bases lay in between.

This clonotype was seen only once. V and J are TRBV7-9 and TRBJ1-2; a weak D match, TRBD1 (5 bases). The ends were cut back, 0 bases at V and 0 bases at J, with 11 bases in the middle. The length of the CDR3 is 16 residues. In germline, CDR1 is SEHNR, CDR2 FQNEAQ (reference sequence). Written as DNA, the CDR3 is TGTGCCAGCAGCTTAGCTTTGGGGCAAGCTAACTATGGCTACACCTTC. Its translation: CASSLALGQANYGYTF.

The rearrangement uses TRBV6-5 and TRBJ2-2; D gene unclear. The germline V gene encodes CDR1 MNHEY and CDR2 SVGAGI. This CDR3 region has 13 residues. The V and J ends lost 5 bases and 6 bases respectively, with 10 bases between them. The CDR3 reads CASSPPVSGELFF. CDR3 DNA sequence: TGTGCCAGCAGTCCACCGGTATCCGGGGAGCTGTTTTTT.

CDR3 protein: CSARAGESYTF. CDR3 sequence (DNA): TGCAGTGCTAGAGCAGGGGAAAGCTACACCTTC. The rearrangement uses TRBV20-1 and TRBJ1-2, with D possibly matching TRBD1 (6 bases). CDR1 and CDR2 (germline): DFQATT, SNEGSKA (reference sequence). The CDR3 loop spans 11 amino acids. The V and J ends lost 1 base and 9 bases respectively, with 9 bases between them.

This chain uses TRBV7-8 with TRBJ2-5, with TRBD1 as a possible D gene (5 bases). Trimming pared 0 bases from V and 2 bases from J, leaving 7 bases between. From germline, CDR1 is SGHVS and CDR2 FQNEAQ. The CDR3 loop spans 14 amino acids. Written as DNA, the CDR3 is TGTGCCAGCAGCTTAGCCAGGGCGCAAGAGACCCAGTACTTC. Protein product: CASSLARAQETQYF.

The chain is built from TRBV3-1 and TRBJ2-5; TRBD1 is a possible D gene (6 bases). The CDR3 has 13 amino acids. Germline V CDR1 and CDR2: LGHDT, YNNKEL (reference sequence). V lost 5 bases, J lost 4 bases, and 11 bases lay in between. The CDR3 here is CASSTWGPETQYF. CDR3 nucleotide sequence: TGTGCCAGCAGCACCTGGGGGCCAGAGACCCAGTACTTC.